This T cell receptor beta chain was recovered during a study of blood T cell repertoires in COVID-19. Overall study: Sources were T cells, B-cell-depleted T cells, or PBMCs; the material itself was cDNA or gDNA.

Participants were aged roughly 18 to 90 years, lived in roughly 23 US areas, and enrolled virtually. Grouping used clinical history reported by participants in a survey and questionnaire. Donors in Cohort 3 who had recovered were those with two negative PCRs, healthcare professional clearance, or resolution of their symptoms. Clones were read by immunoSEQ multiplex PCR, and TCRdb kept only the in-frame ones, dropping some. The sample yields approximately 210,000 clones, about 80% seen once. From germline, CDR1 is MNHEY and CDR2 SVGAGI. The CDR3 is 14 amino acids. Trimming took 6 bases from V and 0 from J; bases not matched to a gene: 5.

This sequence originates from a man in his forties who had recovered from COVID-19. The chain couples TRBV6-5 to TRBJ2-7; TRBD1 aligns across 7 bases. Sequenced: PBMCs or T cells enriched from blood (not recorded which). The CDR3 region has the DNA TGTGCCAGCAGGTTGTGGGACAGCTCCTACGAGCAGTACTTC. Protein product: CASRLWDSSYEQYF.